Sequencing of this T cell receptor beta chain was carried out in a study of blood T cell repertoires in COVID-19. The overall study: The United States, Italy and Spain provided the acute and convalescent COVID-19 samples. The cDNA or gDNA used as material had been derived from T cells, B-cell-depleted T cells, or PBMCs.

V was clipped by 8 bases and J by 2 bases; unmatched bases: 7. This CDR3 is built from 14 residues. Germline CDR1 is MNHEY and CDR2 is SVGAGI. Repertoires were generated with immunoSEQ multiplex PCR, while TCRdb's copy carries only in-frame clones and drops some. This table has 93,000 or so clones, nearly 90% appearing once. This TCR came from a man between 45 and 60 years old in a cohort sampled during active COVID-19. Source material: peripheral blood. The chain combines TRBV6-5 with TRBJ2-3; 7 nucleotides match TRBD2. Here the CDR3 DNA reads TGTGCCAGCCTCCCGGGACTAAACACAGATACGCAGTATTTT. Amino acid sequence: CASLPGLNTDTQYF.